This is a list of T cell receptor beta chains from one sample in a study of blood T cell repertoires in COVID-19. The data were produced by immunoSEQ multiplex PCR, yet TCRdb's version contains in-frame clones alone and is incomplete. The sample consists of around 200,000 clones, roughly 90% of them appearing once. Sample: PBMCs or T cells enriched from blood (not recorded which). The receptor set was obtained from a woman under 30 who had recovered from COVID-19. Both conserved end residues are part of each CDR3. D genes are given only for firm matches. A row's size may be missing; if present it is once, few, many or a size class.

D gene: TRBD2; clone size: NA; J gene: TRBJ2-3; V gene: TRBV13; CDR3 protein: CASSSIRAGGTSTDTQYF; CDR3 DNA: TGTGCCAGCAGCTCCATCCGTGCGGGAGGGACTAGCACAGATACGCAGTATTTT
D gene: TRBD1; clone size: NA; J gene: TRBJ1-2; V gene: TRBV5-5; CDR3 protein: CASSRTGDDYGYTF; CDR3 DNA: TGTGCCAGCAGTAGGACAGGGGACGACTATGGCTACACCTTC
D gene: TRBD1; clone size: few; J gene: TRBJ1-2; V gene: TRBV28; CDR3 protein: CASSLEGRGPRANYGYTF; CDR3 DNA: TGTGCCAGCAGTTTAGAGGGCAGGGGGCCTCGTGCTAACTATGGCTACACCTTC
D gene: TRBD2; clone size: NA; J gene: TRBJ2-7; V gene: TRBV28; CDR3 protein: CASSSSGRYLYEQYF; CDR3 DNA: TGTGCCAGCAGTTCTAGCGGGAGGTATCTCTACGAGCAGTACTTC
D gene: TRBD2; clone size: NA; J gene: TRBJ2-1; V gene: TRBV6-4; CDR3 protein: CASSDSSGSYNEQFF; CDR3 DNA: TGTGCCAGCAGTGACTCTAGCGGGAGTTACAATGAGCAGTTCTTC
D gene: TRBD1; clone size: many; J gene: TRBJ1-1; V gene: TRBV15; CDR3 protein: CATSRGGTARRSTEAFF; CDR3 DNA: TGTGCCACCAGCAGAGGAGGGACAGCCCGGCGATCCACTGAAGCTTTCTTT
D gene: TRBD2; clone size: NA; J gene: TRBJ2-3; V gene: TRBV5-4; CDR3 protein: CASSLQRIAGGKEDTQYF; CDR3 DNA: TGTGCCAGCAGCCTTCAGCGGATAGCGGGAGGGAAGGAAGATACGCAGTATTTT
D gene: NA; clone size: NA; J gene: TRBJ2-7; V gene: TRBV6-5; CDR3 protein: CASSYGGAGEQYF; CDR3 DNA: TGTGCCAGCAGTTACGGGGGTGCGGGAGAGCAGTACTTC
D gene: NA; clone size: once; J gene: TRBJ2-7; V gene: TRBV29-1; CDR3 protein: CSVEDGGTGIYEQYF; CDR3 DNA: TGCAGCGTTGAAGATGGGGGGACCGGGATCTACGAGCAGTACTTC
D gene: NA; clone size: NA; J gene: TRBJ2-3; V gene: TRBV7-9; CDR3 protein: CASSILTDTQYF; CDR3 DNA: TGTGCCAGCAGCATCTTGACAGATACGCAGTATTTT
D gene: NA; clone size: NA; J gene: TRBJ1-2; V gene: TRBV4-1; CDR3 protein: CASSQGRAGLKLYYGYTF; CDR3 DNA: TGCGCCAGCAGCCAAGGGCGGGCGGGACTTAAGTTGTACTATGGCTACACCTTC
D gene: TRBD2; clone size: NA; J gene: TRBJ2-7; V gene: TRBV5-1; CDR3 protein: CASSPTFGRAFGEQYF; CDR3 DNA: TGCGCCAGCAGTCCGACATTCGGGAGGGCCTTCGGGGAGCAGTACTTC
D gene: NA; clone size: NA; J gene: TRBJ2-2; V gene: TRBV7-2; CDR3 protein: CASSQLANTGELFF; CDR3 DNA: TGTGCCAGCAGCCAATTAGCGAACACCGGGGAGCTGTTTTTT
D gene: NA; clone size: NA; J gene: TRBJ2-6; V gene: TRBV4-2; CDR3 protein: CASSQVGLDGANVLTF; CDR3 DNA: TGTGCCAGCAGCCAAGTCGGGTTAGATGGGGCCAACGTCCTGACTTTC
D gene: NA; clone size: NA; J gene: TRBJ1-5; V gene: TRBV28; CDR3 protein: CASSSSGLGLAGNQPQHF; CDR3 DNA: TGTGCCAGCAGTTCCTCCGGTCTTGGTTTGGCGGGCAATCAGCCCCAGCATTTT
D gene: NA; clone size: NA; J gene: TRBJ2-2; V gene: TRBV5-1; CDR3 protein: CASSLLIYTGELFF; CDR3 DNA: TGCGCCAGCAGCTTGTTAATATACACCGGGGAGCTGTTTTTT
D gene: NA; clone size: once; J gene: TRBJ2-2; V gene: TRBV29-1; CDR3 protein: CSGTASNTGELFF; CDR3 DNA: TGCAGCGGGACTGCCTCGAACACCGGGGAGCTGTTTTTT
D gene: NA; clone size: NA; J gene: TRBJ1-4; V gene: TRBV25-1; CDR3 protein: CASSDPDEKLFF; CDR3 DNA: TGTGCCAGCAGTGATCCGGATGAAAAACTGTTTTTT
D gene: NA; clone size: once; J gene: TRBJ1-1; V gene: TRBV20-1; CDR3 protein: CSASLADTEAFF; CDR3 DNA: TGCAGTGCTAGTTTAGCGGACACTGAAGCTTTCTTT
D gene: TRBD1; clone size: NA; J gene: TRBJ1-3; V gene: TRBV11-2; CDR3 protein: CASSFLGTAGNTIYF; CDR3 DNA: TGTGCCAGCAGCTTTTTAGGGACAGCAGGAAACACCATATATTTT
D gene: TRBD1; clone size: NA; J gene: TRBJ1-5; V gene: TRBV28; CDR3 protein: CASSAGQGTQPQHF; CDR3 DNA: TGTGCCAGCAGTGCGGGACAGGGGACTCAGCCCCAGCATTTT
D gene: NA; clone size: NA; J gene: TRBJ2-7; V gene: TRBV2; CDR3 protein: CASRGTGGNYEQYF; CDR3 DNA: TGTGCCAGCAGGGGGACTGGCGGTAACTACGAGCAGTACTTC
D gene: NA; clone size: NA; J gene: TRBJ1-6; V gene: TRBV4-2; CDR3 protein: CASSQESRTENSPLHF; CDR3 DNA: TGTGCCAGCAGCCAAGAGTCGCGGACAGAGAATTCACCCCTCCACTTT
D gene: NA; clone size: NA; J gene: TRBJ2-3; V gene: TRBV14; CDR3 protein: CASSHVTPDTQYF; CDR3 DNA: TGTGCCAGCAGCCACGTGACTCCAGATACGCAGTATTTT
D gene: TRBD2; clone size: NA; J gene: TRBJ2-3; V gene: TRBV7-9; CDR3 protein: CASRDEAAGGRDTQYF; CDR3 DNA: TGTGCCAGCAGAGATGAGGCGGCGGGAGGGCGAGATACGCAGTATTTT
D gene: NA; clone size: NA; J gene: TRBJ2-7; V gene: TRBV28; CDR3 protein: CASSLGQSYEQYF; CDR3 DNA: TGTGCCAGCAGTTTAGGACAGTCTTACGAGCAGTACTTC
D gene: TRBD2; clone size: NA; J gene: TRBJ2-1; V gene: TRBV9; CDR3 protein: CASSVNPLAGDLYNEQFF; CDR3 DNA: TGTGCCAGCAGCGTAAACCCCCTAGCGGGAGATTTATACAATGAGCAGTTCTTC
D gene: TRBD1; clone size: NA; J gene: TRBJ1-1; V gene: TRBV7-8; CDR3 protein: CASSPRTGLMNTEAFF; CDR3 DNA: TGTGCCAGCAGTCCGAGGACAGGGTTAATGAACACTGAAGCTTTCTTT
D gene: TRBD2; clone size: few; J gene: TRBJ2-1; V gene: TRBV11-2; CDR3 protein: CASSPSGAYNEQFF; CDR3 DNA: TGTGCCAGCAGCCCTAGCGGTGCCTACAATGAGCAGTTCTTC
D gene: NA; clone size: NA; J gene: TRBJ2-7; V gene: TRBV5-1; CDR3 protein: CASSSVNGYEQYF; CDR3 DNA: TGCGCCAGCAGCTCCGTAAACGGCTACGAGCAGTACTTC
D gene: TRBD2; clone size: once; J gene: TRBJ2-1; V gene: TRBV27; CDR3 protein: CASSLSKSGRVTNEQFF; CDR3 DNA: TGTGCCAGCAGTTTATCGAAAAGCGGGAGGGTTACCAATGAGCAGTTCTTC
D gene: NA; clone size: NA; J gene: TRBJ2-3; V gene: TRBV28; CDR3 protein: CASSSTAGIRGQYF; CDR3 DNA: TGTGCCAGCAGTTCTACGGCGGGGATACGGGGGCAGTATTTT
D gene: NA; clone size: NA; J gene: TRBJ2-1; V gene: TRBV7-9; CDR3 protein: CASSLYELLNEQFF; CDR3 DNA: TGTGCCAGCAGCTTGTATGAGCTACTCAATGAGCAGTTCTTC
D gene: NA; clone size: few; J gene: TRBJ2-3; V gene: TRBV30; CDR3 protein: CAWSPETVLALKYF; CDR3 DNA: TGTGCCTGGAGTCCGGAAACTGTACTAGCACTTAAGTATTTT
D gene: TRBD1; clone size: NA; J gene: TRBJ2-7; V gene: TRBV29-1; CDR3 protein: CSVRTQRQGPQYF; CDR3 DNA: TGCAGCGTTCGAACGCAGAGACAGGGTCCGCAGTACTTC
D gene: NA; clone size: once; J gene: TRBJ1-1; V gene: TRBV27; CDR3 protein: CATGGGTNTEAFF; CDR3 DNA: TGTGCCACTGGGGGCGGAACGAACACTGAAGCTTTCTTT
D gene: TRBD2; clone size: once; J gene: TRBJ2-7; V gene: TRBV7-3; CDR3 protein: CASSSTGGLAPNEQYF; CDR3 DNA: TGTGCCAGCAGCTCAACAGGAGGACTAGCTCCCAACGAGCAGTACTTC
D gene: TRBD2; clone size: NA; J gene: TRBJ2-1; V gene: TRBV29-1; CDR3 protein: CSVVGGSYNEQFF; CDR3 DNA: TGCAGCGTTGTCGGCGGGAGTTACAATGAGCAGTTCTTC
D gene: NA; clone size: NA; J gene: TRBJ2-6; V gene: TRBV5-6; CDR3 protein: CASSLWDIHSGANVLTF; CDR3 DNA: TGTGCCAGCAGCTTGTGGGACATACACTCTGGGGCCAACGTCCTGACTTTC
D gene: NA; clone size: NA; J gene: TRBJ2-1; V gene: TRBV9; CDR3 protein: CASSVEQYNEQFF; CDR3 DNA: TGTGCCAGCAGCGTAGAACAATACAATGAGCAGTTCTTC
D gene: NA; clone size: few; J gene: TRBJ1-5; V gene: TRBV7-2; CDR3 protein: CASSWTESNQPQHF; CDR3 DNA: TGTGCCAGCAGCTGGACAGAAAGTAATCAGCCCCAGCATTTT
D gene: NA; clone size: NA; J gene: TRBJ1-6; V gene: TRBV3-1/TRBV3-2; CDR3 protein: CASTQGPQNSPLHF; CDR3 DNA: TGTGCCAGCACCCAGGGGCCGCAGAATTCACCCCTCCACTTT
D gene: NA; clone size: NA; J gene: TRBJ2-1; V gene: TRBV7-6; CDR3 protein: CASSASNREGNEQFF; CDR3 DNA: TGTGCCAGCAGCGCCTCCAACAGGGAGGGGAATGAGCAGTTCTTC
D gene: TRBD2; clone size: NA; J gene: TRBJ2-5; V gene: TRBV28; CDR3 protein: CASSSSGTSGLTQYF; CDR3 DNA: TGTGCCAGCAGTTCTTCCGGGACTAGCGGGTTGACCCAGTACTTC